The sequence of this T cell receptor beta chain was determined in a study of Ad26.COV2.S vaccination and SARS-CoV-2 variants. The CDR3 loop spans 15 amino acids. CDR1 and CDR2 (germline): SEHNR, FQNEAQ (reference sequence). Trimming pared 1 base from V and 2 bases from J, leaving 11 bases between. This clone was found once. The treatment denotes: roughly 19 received Ad26.COV2.S at low or high dose, single or two shots; about 5 received placebo; per-sample allocation not given. Samples came from day 63 after the first vaccine or placebo injection. This table comes from immunoSEQ multiplex PCR, and its TCRdb copy is limited to in-frame clones, with some not included. The table includes hundreds of thousands of clones, roughly nine tenths detected once.

This clonotype was obtained from a person between 18 and 65 years old who received the Ad26.COV2.S COVID-19 vaccine or a placebo. This chain links TRBV7-9 with TRBJ2-5; D call uncertain. The specimen comprised peripheral blood, sampled in a trial of Ad26.COV2.S vaccine versus placebo. CDR3 in amino acids: CASSLGMGGQETQYF. For the CDR3, the DNA is TGTGCCAGCAGCTTAGGTATGGGCGGACAAGAGACCCAGTACTTC. Looking up the rest from reference TRBV7-9 and TRBJ2-5 gives the full variable domain: DTGVSQNPRHKITKRGQNVTFRCDPISEHNRLYWYRQTLGQGPEFLTYFQNEAQLEKSRLLSDRFSAERPKGSFSTLEIQRTEQGDSAMYLCASSLGMGGQETQYFGPGTRLLVL.